The clone carrying this T cell receptor beta chain was counted at least ten times. Its matching antigen is unknown. This sample is drawn from a study of cytomegalovirus exposure and HLA in healthy donors. Study-level results: Across HLA loci, a later analysis found differing TCR association rates, with DRB1 most and HLA-C fewest.

Whereas donors were nominally healthy upon sampling, unrecorded immune exposures were probable. PCR primers comprised 60 Vbeta and 13 Jbeta primers. Profiling relied on immunoSEQ multiplex PCR, and the TCRdb table lists in-frame clones only, not all of them. The data contain some 120,000 clones, about 73% of them singletons. The sequencing input was PBMCs. The receptor comes from a woman in her forties or fifties in good health and CMV-seropositive.

The chain's CDR3 is CASSWRANQPQHF. The CDR3 coding sequence is TGTGCCAGCAGTTGGCGGGCTAATCAGCCCCAGCATTTT. The gene calls are TRBV2 and TRBJ1-5; D gene unclear. Deletions cut 5 bases from V and 4 bases from J, with 9 bases between. The germline V gene has CDR1 SNHLY and CDR2 FYNNEI. The CDR3 has 13 amino acids.